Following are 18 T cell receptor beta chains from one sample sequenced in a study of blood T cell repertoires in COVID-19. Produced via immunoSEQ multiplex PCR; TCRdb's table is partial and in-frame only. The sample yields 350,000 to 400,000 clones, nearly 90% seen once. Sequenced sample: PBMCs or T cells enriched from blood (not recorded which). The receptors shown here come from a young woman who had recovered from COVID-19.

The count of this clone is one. CDR3 nucleotides: TGTGCCAGCAGCTTCCTCCGGGACAGGGAGTCTTTCTTT. This encodes CASSFLRDRESFF. J is TRBJ1-1 and V is TRBV7-9, with TRBD1 matching 9 bases. V lost 3 bases, J lost 12 bases, and 8 bases stayed unmatched. The CDR3 is 13 residues long. In germline, CDR1 is SEHNR, CDR2 FQNEAQ (reference sequence).

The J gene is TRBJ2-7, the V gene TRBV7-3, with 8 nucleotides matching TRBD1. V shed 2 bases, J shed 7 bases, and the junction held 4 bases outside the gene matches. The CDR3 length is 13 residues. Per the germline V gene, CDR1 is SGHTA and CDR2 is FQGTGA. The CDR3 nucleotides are TGTGCCAGCAGCTTACAGGGGGCTGGGGAGCAGTACTTC. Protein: CASSLQGAGEQYF.

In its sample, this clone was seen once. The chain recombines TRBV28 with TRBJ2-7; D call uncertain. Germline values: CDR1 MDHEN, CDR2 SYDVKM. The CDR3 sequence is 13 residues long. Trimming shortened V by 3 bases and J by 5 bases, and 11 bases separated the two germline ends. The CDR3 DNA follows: TGTGCCAGCAGTTTCTCGGTACTAAACGAGCAGTACTTC. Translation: CASSFSVLNEQYF.

The CDR3 DNA sequence: TGTGCCAGCAGCTTAGGCGCCAACCCTAACTATGGCTACACCTTC. Amino acid sequence: CASSLGANPNYGYTF. The chain links TRBV7-9 to TRBJ1-2; D is uncertain. CDR1 SEHNR and CDR2 FQNEAQ come from the germline V gene (reference sequence). The CDR3 spans 15 residues. The V and J ends lost 1 base and 0 bases respectively, with 9 bases between them.

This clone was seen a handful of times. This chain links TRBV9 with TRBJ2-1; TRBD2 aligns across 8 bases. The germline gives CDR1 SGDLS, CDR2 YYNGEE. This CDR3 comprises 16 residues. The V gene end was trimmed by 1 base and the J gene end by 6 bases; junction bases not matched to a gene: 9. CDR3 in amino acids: CASSVRASGQANEQFF. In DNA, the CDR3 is TGTGCCAGCAGCGTACGGGCTAGCGGGCAAGCCAATGAGCAGTTCTTC.

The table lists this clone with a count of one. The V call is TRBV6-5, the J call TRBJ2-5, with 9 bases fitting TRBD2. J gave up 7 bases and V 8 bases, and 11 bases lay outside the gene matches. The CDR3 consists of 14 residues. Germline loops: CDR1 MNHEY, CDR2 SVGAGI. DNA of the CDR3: TGTGCCAGCTTGAGGGTAGCGGGGGTAGGGACCCAGTACTTC. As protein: CASLRVAGVGTQYF.

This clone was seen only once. The CDR3 protein is CASSSGLTRGELFF. In DNA, the CDR3 is TGTGCCAGCAGCTCTGGACTCACTCGGGGGGAGCTGTTTTTT. The rearrangement uses TRBV13 and TRBJ2-2; maybe TRBD2 (5 bases). Trimming stripped 4 bases from V and 8 bases from J, with 14 bases between. Germline values: CDR1 PRHDT, CDR2 FYEKMQ (reference sequence). CDR3 size: 14 residues.

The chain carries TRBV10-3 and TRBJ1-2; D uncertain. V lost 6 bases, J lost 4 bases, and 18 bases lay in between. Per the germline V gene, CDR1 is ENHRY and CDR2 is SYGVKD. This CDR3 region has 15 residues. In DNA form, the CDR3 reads TGTGCCATCAGCCCCCCGGGGATTGGGGTCTATGGCTACACCTTC. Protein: CAISPPGIGVYGYTF.

CDR3 sequence: CASSRRGINNSPLHF. The CDR3 DNA reads as TGTGCCAGCAGCCGCAGGGGAATCAATAATTCACCCCTCCACTTT. The J gene is TRBJ1-6, the V gene TRBV6-5; TRBD1 might be the D (6 bases). V lost 6 bases to trimming and J lost 5 bases, with 14 bases between them. Germline V gene sequence: CDR1 MNHEY, CDR2 SVGAGI. The CDR3 spans 15 residues.

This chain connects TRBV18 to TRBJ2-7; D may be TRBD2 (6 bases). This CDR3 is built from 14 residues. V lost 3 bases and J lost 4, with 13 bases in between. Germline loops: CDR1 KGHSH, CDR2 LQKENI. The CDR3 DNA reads TGTGCCAGCTCACCCTTAGGAGGGCAATACGAGCAGTACTTC. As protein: CASSPLGGQYEQYF. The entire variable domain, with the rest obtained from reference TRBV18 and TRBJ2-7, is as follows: NAGVMQNPRHLVRRRGQEARLRCSPMKGHSHVYWYRQLPEEGLKFMVYLQKENIIDESGMPKERFSAEFPKEGPSILRIQQVVRGDSAAYFCASSPLGGQYEQYFGPGTRLTVT.

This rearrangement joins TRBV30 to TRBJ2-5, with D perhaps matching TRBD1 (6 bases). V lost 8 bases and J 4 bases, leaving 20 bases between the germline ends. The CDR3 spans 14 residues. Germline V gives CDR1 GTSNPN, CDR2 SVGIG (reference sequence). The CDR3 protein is CATQVSSDRETQYF. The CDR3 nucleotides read TGTGCCACCCAGGTCTCCTCGGACAGAGAGACCCAGTACTTC.

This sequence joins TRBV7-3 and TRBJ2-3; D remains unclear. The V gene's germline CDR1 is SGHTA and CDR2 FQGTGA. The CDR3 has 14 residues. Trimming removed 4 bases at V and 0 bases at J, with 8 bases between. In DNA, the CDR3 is TGTGCCAGCAGCTCATCGCGGAGCACAGATACGCAGTATTTT. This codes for CASSSSRSTDTQYF.

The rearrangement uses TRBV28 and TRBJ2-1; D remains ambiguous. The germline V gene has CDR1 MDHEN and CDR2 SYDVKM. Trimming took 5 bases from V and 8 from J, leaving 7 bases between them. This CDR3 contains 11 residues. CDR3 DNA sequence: TGTGCCAGCAGTCGAACGGATGAGCAGTTCTTC. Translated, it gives CASSRTDEQFF.

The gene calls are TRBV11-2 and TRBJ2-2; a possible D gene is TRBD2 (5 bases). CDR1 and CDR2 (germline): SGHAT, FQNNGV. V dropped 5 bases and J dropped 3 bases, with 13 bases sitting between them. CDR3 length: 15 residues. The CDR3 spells CASSPSRIYTGELFF. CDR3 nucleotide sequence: TGTGCCAGCAGCCCTAGCCGGATCTACACCGGGGAGCTGTTTTTT. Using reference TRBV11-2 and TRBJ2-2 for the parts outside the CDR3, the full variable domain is EAGVAQSPRYKIIEKRQSVAFWCNPISGHATLYWYQQILGQGPKLLIQFQNNGVVDDSQLPKDRFSAERLKGVDSTLKIQPAKLEDSAVYLCASSPSRIYTGELFFGEGSRLTVL.

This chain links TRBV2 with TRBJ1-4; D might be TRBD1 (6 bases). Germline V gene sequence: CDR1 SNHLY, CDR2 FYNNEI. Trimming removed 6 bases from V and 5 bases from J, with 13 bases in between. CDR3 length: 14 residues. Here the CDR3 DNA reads TGTGCCAGCAGAGACGACAGGCCAAATGAAAAACTGTTTTTT. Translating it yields CASRDDRPNEKLFF. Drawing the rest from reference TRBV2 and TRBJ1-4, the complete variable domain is EPEVTQTPSHQVTQMGQEVILRCVPISNHLYFYWYRQILGQKVEFLVSFYNNEISEKSEIFDDQFSVERPDGSNFTLKIRSTKLEDSAMYFCASRDDRPNEKLFFGSGTQLSVL.

The CDR3 region has the DNA TGTGCCAGCAGCCGACCTGTTTCCACAGGAAACTATGGCTACACCTTC. This codes for CASSRPVSTGNYGYTF. The V and J genes are TRBV2 and TRBJ1-2; a weak D match, TRBD1 (5 bases). V was shortened by 6 bases and J by 2 bases, with 19 bases between the two germline ends. There are 16 residues in the CDR3. Germline values: CDR1 SNHLY, CDR2 FYNNEI.

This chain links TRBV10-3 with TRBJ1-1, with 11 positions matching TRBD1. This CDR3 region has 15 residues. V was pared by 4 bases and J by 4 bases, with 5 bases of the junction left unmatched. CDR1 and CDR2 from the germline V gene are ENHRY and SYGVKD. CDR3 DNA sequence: TGTGCCATCAGTGGGGGACAGGGGGAGGGCACTGAAGCTTTCTTT. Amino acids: CAISGGQGEGTEAFF.

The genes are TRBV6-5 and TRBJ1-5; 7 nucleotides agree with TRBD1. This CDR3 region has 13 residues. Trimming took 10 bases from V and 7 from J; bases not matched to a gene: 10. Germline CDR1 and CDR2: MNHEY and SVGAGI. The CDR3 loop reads CATRQGSEQPQHF. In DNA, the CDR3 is TGTGCCACCCGACAGGGTTCGGAACAGCCCCAGCATTTT.